Listed here are 23 T cell receptor beta chains from one sample, sequenced in a study of cytomegalovirus exposure and HLA in healthy donors. PCR was performed using 60 Vbeta and 13 Jbeta primers. Only in-frame clones appear in the TCRdb table, and some are missing; sequencing was by immunoSEQ multiplex PCR. The sample yields 95,000 to 100,000 clones, 60% to 75% seen once. Sequenced: PBMCs. These receptors all stem from a woman in her 40s in good health and CMV-seronegative.

This chain uses TRBV6-1 with TRBJ2-1; 9 bases line up with TRBD2. V trimming: 5 bases; J trimming: 4 bases; junction bases outside the gene matches: 6. Germline-derived CDR1 and CDR2 are MNHNS and SASEGT. The CDR3 length is 15 residues. The CDR3 sequence is CASSTALAGYNEQFF. CDR3 DNA: TGTGCCAGCAGTACTGCGCTAGCGGGATACAATGAGCAGTTCTTC.

The rearrangement uses TRBV14 and TRBJ2-6; no clear D. Deletions cut 4 bases from V and 0 bases from J, with 13 bases between. Germline V CDR1 and CDR2: SGHDN, FVKESK. This CDR3 has 17 residues. DNA of the CDR3: TGTGCCAGCAGCCCCGAAATCAGAGGCTCTGGGGCCAACGTCCTGACTTTC. Translating it yields CASSPEIRGSGANVLTF. Full variable domain (outside the CDR3, taken from reference TRBV14 and TRBJ2-6): EAGVTQFPSHSVIEKGQTVTLRCDPISGHDNLYWYRRVMGKEIKFLLHFVKESKQDESGMPNNRFLAERTGGTYSTLKVQPAELEDSGVYFCASSPEIRGSGANVLTFGAGSRLTVL.

This clone has just one count. V gene TRBV7-2 combines with J gene TRBJ2-7, with unresolved D. This CDR3 is 12 amino acids long. V dropped 4 bases and J dropped 3 bases, with 7 bases sitting between them. CDR1 is SGHTA, CDR2 FQGNSA, per germline. CDR3 nucleotides: TGTGCCAGCAGCTCCACAATCTACGAGCAGTACTTC. It codes for CASSSTIYEQYF.

The rearrangement links TRBV28 to TRBJ1-2; 7 nucleotides match TRBD1. V lost 2 bases, J lost 7 bases, and 10 bases stayed unmatched. CDR3 length: 15 amino acids. In germline, CDR1 is MDHEN, CDR2 SYDVKM. This chain's CDR3 is CASSLGGQFGGGYTF. CDR3 nucleotides: TGTGCCAGCAGTTTAGGGGGACAGTTCGGGGGTGGCTACACCTTC.

V is TRBV7-2 and J is TRBJ1-4; D is unclear. Trimming took 0 bases from V and 5 from J, leaving 7 bases between them. Germline V gene sequence: CDR1 SGHTA, CDR2 FQGNSA. The CDR3 sequence is 14 residues long. Here the CDR3 reads CASSLAGSNEKLFF. CDR3 nucleotides: TGTGCCAGCAGCTTAGCCGGGTCAAATGAAAAACTGTTTTTT.

The CDR3 DNA follows: TGTGCCAGCACCCTTTGGGTCACAGGGGACGAGACCCAGTACTTC. Translating it yields CASTLWVTGDETQYF. The chain uses TRBV2 and TRBJ2-5; 7 bases are shared with TRBD1. J was trimmed by 5 bases and V by 7 bases; bases with no gene match: 13. CDR3 size: 15 residues. Germline CDR1 is SNHLY and CDR2 is FYNNEI.

This clone was picked up a small number of times. The V and J genes are TRBV11-3 and TRBJ2-1; 12 nucleotides line up with TRBD2. Germline V lookup: CDR1 SGHNT, CDR2 YENEEA. The J segment lost 3 bases and the V segment lost 1 base, leaving 4 bases of the junction unmatched. This CDR3 is built from 17 residues. CDR3 in amino acids: CASSLGRTSGNYNEQFF. The CDR3 DNA reads as TGTGCCAGCAGCTTAGGGAGGACTAGCGGGAACTACAATGAGCAGTTCTTC.

The V call is TRBV19, the J call TRBJ2-1, with D unresolved. Germline CDR1 reads LNHDA; CDR2 reads SQIVND (reference sequence). The CDR3 loop spans 16 amino acids. V lost 1 base to trimming and J lost 0 bases, with 10 bases between them. CDR3 sequence (DNA): TGTGCCAGTAGTATAGGTCCAGCGAGCTCCTACAATGAGCAGTTCTTC. Protein product: CASSIGPASSYNEQFF.

The rearrangement uses TRBV10-3 and TRBJ1-1; tentative D call: TRBD1 (5 bases). Germline CDR1 and CDR2: ENHRY and SYGVKD. The CDR3 covers 12 residues. V lost 2 bases, J lost 9 bases, and 10 bases lay in between. CDR3 residues: CAISEVAGKAFF. The DNA for the CDR3 is TGTGCCATCAGTGAGGTGGCAGGGAAAGCTTTCTTT.

CDR3 protein: CASSPRASRSYNEQFF. The CDR3 nucleotides read TGTGCCAGCAGCCCCCGCGCCTCCCGGTCCTACAATGAGCAGTTCTTC. V usage is TRBV7-6 and J usage is TRBJ2-1; no firm D call. V was trimmed by 5 bases and J by 1 base, leaving 15 bases between them. CDR1 SGHVS and CDR2 FNYEAQ come from the germline V gene. The CDR3 contains 16 residues.

This clone was detected a few times. The rearrangement uses TRBV7-2 and TRBJ2-7; 9 nucleotides match TRBD1. The length of the CDR3 is 13 residues. J gave up 5 bases and V 5 bases, and 4 bases lay outside the gene matches. CDR1 and CDR2 (germline): SGHTA, FQGNSA. The CDR3 region has the DNA TGTGCCAGCAGCGTTGGGACAGGGAACGAGCAGTACTTC. Translation: CASSVGTGNEQYF.

The CDR3 reads CATSRGLLRPEAFF. CDR3 coding DNA: TGTGCCACCAGCAGAGGCCTACTCAGGCCTGAAGCTTTCTTT. The V call is TRBV15, the J call TRBJ1-1; the D is unclear. The CDR3 is made up of 14 amino acids. Trimming took 1 base from V and 6 from J, leaving 12 bases between them. Germline CDR1 LNHNV, CDR2 YYDKDF (reference sequence).

This rearrangement joins TRBV19 to TRBJ1-2; 7 bases match TRBD1. Germline V gene data show CDR1 as LNHDA and CDR2 as SQIVND (reference sequence). Trimming cost V 9 bases and J 6 bases; bases outside gene matches: 16. The CDR3 runs 15 residues. The CDR3 nucleotides read TGTGCCAGCGTGCCCCGACAGGGTAGATTGGATGGCTACACCTTC. It encodes CASVPRQGRLDGYTF.

The rearrangement uses TRBV11-2 and TRBJ2-1, with D maybe TRBD2 (5 bases). CDR1 is SGHAT, CDR2 FQNNGV, per germline. V was trimmed by 0 bases and J by 6 bases, leaving 18 bases between them. The CDR3 spans 17 residues. This CDR3 is CASSLETGSGFGNEQFF. The CDR3 nucleotides read TGTGCCAGCAGCTTAGAAACGGGTTCGGGGTTTGGCAATGAGCAGTTCTTC.

The chain carries TRBV11-2 and TRBJ2-7; D is perhaps TRBD2 (6 bases). CDR1 and CDR2 (germline): SGHAT, FQNNGV. The CDR3 loop spans 12 amino acids. Deletions cut 6 bases from V and 7 bases from J, with 13 bases between. CDR3 DNA sequence: TGTGCCAGCAGTCGGAGGGCTTGGGAGCAGTACTTC. As protein: CASSRRAWEQYF.

Notes on this clone: The junction and the germline gene differ at one end; a read error may be behind it. The chain has TRBV7-9 and TRBJ2-3; no clear D. Germline assignment: CDR1 SEHNR and CDR2 FQNEAQ (reference sequence). The CDR3 has 14 amino acids. For the CDR3, the DNA is TGTTCCAGCAGCTCCCCCCCTCGGACAGATACGCAGTATTTT. This sequence encodes CSSSSPPRTDTQYF.

This chain links TRBV4-3 with TRBJ2-3; 10 nucleotides line up with TRBD2. CDR1 is LGHNA and CDR2 is YSLEER in the germline V gene. The CDR3 runs to 18 residues. Germline trimming cut 0 bases from V and 6 bases from J; bases unmatched to any gene: 12. CDR3 nucleotides: TGCGCCAGCAGCCAAGAAGCTAGCGGGGGCCCCACACTGGATACGCAGTATTTT. Residues: CASSQEASGGPTLDTQYF.

In its sample, this clone was seen a few times. The V and J genes are TRBV30 and TRBJ2-7; no clear D gene. The germline gives CDR1 GTSNPN, CDR2 SVGIG (reference sequence). Trimming pared 5 bases from V and 4 bases from J, leaving 6 bases between. This CDR3 region has 10 residues. The chain's CDR3 is CAWGSYEQYF. Here the CDR3 DNA reads TGTGCCTGGGGCAGTTACGAGCAGTACTTC. The full variable domain, its missing parts supplied by reference TRBV30 and TRBJ2-7, is SQTIHQWPATLVQPVGSPLSLECTVEGTSNPNLYWYRQAAGRGLQLLFYSVGIGQISSEVPQNLSASRPQDRQFILSSKKLLLSDSGFYLCAWGSYEQYFGPGTRLTVT.

This rearrangement joins TRBV27 to TRBJ2-1, with TRBD1 matching over 9 bases. V was clipped by 5 bases and J by 4 bases; unmatched bases: 3. The CDR3 length is 14 residues. CDR1 is MNHEY, CDR2 SMNVEV, per germline (reference sequence). The CDR3 bases are TGTGCCAGCAGTCCCGGACAGGGGTACAATGAGCAGTTCTTC. Translated: CASSPGQGYNEQFF.

The chain couples TRBV9 to TRBJ1-6; D might be TRBD1 (6 bases). In germline, CDR1 is SGDLS, CDR2 YYNGEE. Between the trimmed V and J ends, which lost 4 bases and 5 bases, there was a span of 13 bases. The CDR3 consists of 15 residues. DNA of the CDR3: TGTGCCAGCAGCTTGCGACAGGCCGATAATTCACCCCTCCACTTT. Translation: CASSLRQADNSPLHF.

This sequence joins TRBV5-6 and TRBJ2-5; a weak D match, TRBD2 (6 bases). Germline assignment: CDR1 SGHDT and CDR2 YYEEEE. The CDR3 extends over 13 amino acids. Trimming removed 4 bases at V and 5 bases at J, with 12 bases between. The CDR3 reads CASSRLDGETQYF. CDR3 nucleotides: TGTGCCAGCAGCCGACTAGATGGGGAGACCCAGTACTTC.

This clone was seen only once. The rearrangement links TRBV19 to TRBJ2-7; 7 bases fit TRBD2. The CDR3 spans 16 residues. V dropped 6 bases and J dropped 5; count of bases not matched to a gene: 16. Germline-derived CDR1 and CDR2 are LNHDA and SQIVND (reference sequence). The CDR3 bases are TGTGCCAGTAGCCATCGATTGCGGGAGATCCCCAACGAGCAGTACTTC. Translating gives CASSHRLREIPNEQYF.

This clone was observed once. The rearrangement links TRBV7-9 to TRBJ2-3; tentative D call: TRBD1 (6 bases). The CDR3 has 12 residues. V dropped 3 bases and J dropped 6 bases, with 7 bases sitting between them. Germline CDR1 is SEHNR and CDR2 is FQNEAQ (reference sequence). CDR3 DNA sequence: TGTGCCAGCAGCTTCACAGGGGATACGCAGTATTTT. Encoded protein: CASSFTGDTQYF.